This entry concerns a single T cell receptor (beta chain). Its specificity is unknown. PCR was performed using 60 Vbeta and 13 Jbeta primers. Repertoires were generated with immunoSEQ multiplex PCR, while TCRdb's copy carries only in-frame clones and drops some. Of 95,000 to 120,000 clones listed, around 68% were seen once; the top ten hold about 4%. This record comes from a study of cytomegalovirus exposure and HLA in healthy donors. Findings and caveats of the study: Follow-up analysis found HLA locus-dependent TCR association rates, highest for DRB1 and lowest for HLA-C.

This CDR3 comprises 15 residues. In germline, CDR1 is KGHSH, CDR2 LQKENI. V was pared by 8 bases and J by 12 bases, with 26 bases between. Sequencing was carried out using PBMCs. This receptor was obtained from a woman between 35 and 50 years old in good health and CMV-seropositive. The chain employs TRBV18 and TRBJ2-1; D is undetermined. Written as DNA, the CDR3 is TGTGCCAGCACCCCGAGGAACAATGAGAAACGCGGGCAGTTCTTC. Its translation: CASTPRNNEKRGQFF.